This TCR beta chain was sequenced for a study of CD8+ T cells in alopecia areata. Extracted RNA was reverse transcribed, and the resulting cDNA served as sequencing template. Clones were sequenced by immunoSEQ multiplex PCR, and TCRdb holds only the in-frame ones, with some missing. The sample includes over 200,000 clones, approximately 61% of them seen just once. This clonotype originated in a human donor with alopecia areata. Sequences were derived from CD4+ T cells sorted from blood, sampled at week 0.

CDR3 region: CASSPLAGSSTDTQYF. CDR3 nucleotides: TGTGCCAGCAGCCCTCTAGCGGGGTCAAGCACAGATACGCAGTATTTT. The chain joins TRBV7-2 to TRBJ2-3, with TRBD2 identical over 9 bases. V was clipped by 5 bases and J by 0 bases; unmatched bases: 6. The CDR3 has 16 amino acids. Germline CDR1 reads SGHTA; CDR2 reads FQGNSA.